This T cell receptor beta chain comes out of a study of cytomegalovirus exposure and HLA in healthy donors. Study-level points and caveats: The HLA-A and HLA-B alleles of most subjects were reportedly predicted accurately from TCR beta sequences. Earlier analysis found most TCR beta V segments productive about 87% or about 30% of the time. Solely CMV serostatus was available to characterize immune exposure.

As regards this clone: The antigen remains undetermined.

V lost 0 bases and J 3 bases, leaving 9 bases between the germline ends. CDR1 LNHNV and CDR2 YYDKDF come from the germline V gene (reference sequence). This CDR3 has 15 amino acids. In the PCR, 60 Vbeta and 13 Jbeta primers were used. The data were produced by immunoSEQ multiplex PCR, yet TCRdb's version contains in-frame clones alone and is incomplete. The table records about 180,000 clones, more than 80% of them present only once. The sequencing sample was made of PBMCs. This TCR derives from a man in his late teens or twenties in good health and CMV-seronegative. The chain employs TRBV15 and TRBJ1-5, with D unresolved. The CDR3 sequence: CATSREVTVNQPQHF. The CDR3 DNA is TGTGCCACCAGCAGAGAAGTCACGGTCAATCAGCCCCAGCATTTT.